Listed here is a single T cell receptor (beta chain). The target antigen is unknown. This CDR3 is 15 amino acids long. Trimming removed 0 bases from V and 3 bases from J, with 12 bases in between. CDR1 and CDR2 from the germline V gene are SGHRS and YFSETQ. Profiled with immunoSEQ multiplex PCR; TCRdb holds only in-frame clones, not every one. Among fewer than 45,000 clones listed, about 94% were seen once. This specimen comes from a study of graft-versus-host responses after intestinal transplantation. Study background: Transplant types were multivisceral, liver-intestinal, or isolated intestinal.

Study-wide results and caveats: There were GvH clones found in recipient marrow, and some of them appeared first in ileum or blood. Declines in HvG clones occurring early post-transplant were associated with peak circulating GvH clone levels.

This clonotype was sampled from a human patient who received an intestinal transplant, so some T cells may come from the graft donor. The sample was PBMCs, taken 16 days after intestinal transplant. The chain carries TRBV5-1 and TRBJ1-1, with D unclear. The CDR3 reads CASSLAQLSDTEAFF. DNA for the CDR3: TGCGCCAGCAGCTTGGCCCAACTCAGTGACACTGAAGCTTTCTTT.